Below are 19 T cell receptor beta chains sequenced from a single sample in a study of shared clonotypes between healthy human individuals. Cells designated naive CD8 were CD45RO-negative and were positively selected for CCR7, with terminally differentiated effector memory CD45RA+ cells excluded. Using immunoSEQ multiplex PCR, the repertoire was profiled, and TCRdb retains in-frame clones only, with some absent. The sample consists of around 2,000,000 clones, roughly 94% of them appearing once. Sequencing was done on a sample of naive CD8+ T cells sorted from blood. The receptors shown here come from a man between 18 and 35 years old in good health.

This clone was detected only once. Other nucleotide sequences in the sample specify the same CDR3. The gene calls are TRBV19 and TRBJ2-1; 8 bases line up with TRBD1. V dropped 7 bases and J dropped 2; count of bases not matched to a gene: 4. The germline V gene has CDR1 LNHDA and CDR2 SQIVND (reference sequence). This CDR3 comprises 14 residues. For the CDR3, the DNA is TGTGCCAGTACTCTGACAGGGGCCTACAATGAGCAGTTCTTC. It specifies CASTLTGAYNEQFF.

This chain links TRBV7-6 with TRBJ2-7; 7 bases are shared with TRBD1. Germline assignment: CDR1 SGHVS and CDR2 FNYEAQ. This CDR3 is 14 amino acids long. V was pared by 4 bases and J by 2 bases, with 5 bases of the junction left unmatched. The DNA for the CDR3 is TGTGCCAGCAGCTCCGGGACAGACACCTACGAGCAGTACTTC. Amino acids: CASSSGTDTYEQYF.

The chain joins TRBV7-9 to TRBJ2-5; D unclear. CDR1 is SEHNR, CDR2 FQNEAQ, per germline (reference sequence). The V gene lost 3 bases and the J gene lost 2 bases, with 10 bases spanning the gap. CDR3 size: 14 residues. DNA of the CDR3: TGTGCCAGCAGCTTCAACATTATGCAAGAGACCCAGTACTTC. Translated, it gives CASSFNIMQETQYF.

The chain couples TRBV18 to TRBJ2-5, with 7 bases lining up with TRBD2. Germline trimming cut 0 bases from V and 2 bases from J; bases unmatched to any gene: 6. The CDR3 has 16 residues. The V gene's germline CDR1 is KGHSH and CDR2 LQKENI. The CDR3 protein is CASSPPPLAVQETQYF. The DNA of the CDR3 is TGTGCCAGCTCACCACCGCCGCTAGCGGTTCAAGAGACCCAGTACTTC.

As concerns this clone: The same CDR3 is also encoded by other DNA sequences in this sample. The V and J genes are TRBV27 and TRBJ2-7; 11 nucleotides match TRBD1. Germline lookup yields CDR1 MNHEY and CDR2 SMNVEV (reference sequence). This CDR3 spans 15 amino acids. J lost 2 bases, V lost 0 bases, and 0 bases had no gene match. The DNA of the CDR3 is TGTGCCAGCAGTTTATCGGGACAGGGGGCCTACGAGCAGTACTTC. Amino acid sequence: CASSLSGQGAYEQYF.

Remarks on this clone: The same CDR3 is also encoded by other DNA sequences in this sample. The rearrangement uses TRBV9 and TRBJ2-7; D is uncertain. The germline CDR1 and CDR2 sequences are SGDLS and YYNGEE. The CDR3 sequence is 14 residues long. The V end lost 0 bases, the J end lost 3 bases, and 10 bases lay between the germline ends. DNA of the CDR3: TGTGCCAGCAGCGTAGACGGTGGTCTCTACGAGCAGTACTTC. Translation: CASSVDGGLYEQYF.

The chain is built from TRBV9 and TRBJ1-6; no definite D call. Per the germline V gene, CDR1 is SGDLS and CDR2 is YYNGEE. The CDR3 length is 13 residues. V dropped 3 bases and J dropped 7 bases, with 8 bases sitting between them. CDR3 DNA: TGTGCCAGCAGCGGGGTGGGAAATTCACCCCTCCACTTT. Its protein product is CASSGVGNSPLHF.

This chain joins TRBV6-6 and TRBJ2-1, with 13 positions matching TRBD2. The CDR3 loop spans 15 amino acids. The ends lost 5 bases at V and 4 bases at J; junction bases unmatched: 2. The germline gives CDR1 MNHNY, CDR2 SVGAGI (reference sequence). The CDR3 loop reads CASSQTSGGYNEQFF. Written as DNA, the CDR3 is TGTGCCAGCAGTCAGACTAGCGGGGGGTACAATGAGCAGTTCTTC.

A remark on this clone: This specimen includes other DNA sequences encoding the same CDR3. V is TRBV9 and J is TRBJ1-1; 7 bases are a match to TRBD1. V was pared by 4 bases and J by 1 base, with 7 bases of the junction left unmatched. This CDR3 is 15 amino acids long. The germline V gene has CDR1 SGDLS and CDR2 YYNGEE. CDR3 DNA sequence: TGTGCCAGCAGCAACCGGGAGGGGGCGAACACTGAAGCTTTCTTT. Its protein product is CASSNREGANTEAFF. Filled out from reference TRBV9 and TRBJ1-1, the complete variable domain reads DSGVTQTPKHLITATGQRVTLRCSPRSGDLSVYWYQQSLDQGLQFLIQYYNGEERAKGNILERFSAQQFPDLHSELNLSSLELGDSALYFCASSNREGANTEAFFGQGTRLTVV.

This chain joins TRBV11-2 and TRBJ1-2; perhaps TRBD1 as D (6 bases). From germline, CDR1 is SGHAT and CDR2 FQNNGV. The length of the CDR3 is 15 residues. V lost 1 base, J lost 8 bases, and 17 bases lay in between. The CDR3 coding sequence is TGTGCCAGCAGCTTAGCCGGGGGGCTTGGCGGAGGCTACACCTTC. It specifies CASSLAGGLGGGYTF.

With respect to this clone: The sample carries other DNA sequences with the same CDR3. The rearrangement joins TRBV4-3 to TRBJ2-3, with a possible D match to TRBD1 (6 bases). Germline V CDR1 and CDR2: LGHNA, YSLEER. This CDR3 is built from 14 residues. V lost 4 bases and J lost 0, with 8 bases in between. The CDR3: CASSPGVSTDTQYF. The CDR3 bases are TGCGCCAGCAGCCCAGGGGTGAGCACAGATACGCAGTATTTT.

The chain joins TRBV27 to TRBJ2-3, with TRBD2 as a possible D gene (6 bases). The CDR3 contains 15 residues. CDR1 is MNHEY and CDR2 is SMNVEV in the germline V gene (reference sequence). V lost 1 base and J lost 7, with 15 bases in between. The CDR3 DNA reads TGTGCCAGCAGTTTATTCGCAGGACGGGAGAATACGCAGTATTTT. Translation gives CASSLFAGRENTQYF.

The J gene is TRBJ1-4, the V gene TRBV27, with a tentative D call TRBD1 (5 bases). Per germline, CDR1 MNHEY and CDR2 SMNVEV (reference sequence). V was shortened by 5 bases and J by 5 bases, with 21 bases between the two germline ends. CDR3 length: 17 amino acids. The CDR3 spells CASSPSLRQKHNEKLFF. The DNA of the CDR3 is TGTGCCAGCAGTCCCTCACTCCGACAGAAACACAATGAAAAACTGTTTTTT.

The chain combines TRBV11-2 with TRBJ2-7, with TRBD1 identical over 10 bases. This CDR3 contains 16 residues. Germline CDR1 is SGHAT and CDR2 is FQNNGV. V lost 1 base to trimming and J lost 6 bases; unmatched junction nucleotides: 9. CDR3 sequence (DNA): TGTGCCAGCAGCTTAGGAGTCGGGACAGGGGTTCCCGAGCAGTACTTC. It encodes CASSLGVGTGVPEQYF.

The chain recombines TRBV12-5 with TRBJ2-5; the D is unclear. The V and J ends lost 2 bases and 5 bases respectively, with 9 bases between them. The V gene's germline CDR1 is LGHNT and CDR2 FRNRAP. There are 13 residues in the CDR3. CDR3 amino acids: CASGLPKLETQYF. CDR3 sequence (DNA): TGTGCTAGTGGTTTGCCCAAACTGGAGACCCAGTACTTC.

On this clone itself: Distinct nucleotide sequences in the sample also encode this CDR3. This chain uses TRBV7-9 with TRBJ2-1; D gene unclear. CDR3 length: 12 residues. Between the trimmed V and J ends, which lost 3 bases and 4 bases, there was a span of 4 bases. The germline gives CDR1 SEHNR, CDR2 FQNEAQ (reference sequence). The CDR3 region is CASSLIYNEQFF. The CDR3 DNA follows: TGTGCCAGCAGCTTGATTTACAATGAGCAGTTCTTC.

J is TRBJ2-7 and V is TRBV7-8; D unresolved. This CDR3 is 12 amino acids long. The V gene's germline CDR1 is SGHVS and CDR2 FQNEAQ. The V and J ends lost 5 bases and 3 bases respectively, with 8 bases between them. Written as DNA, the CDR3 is TGTGCCAGCAGCATCGACCACTACGAGCAGTACTTC. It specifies CASSIDHYEQYF. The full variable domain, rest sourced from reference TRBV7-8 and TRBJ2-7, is GAGVSQSPRYKVAKRGQDVALRCDPISGHVSLFWYQQALGQGPEFLTYFQNEAQLDKSGLPSDRFFAERPEGSVSTLKIQRTQQEDSAVYLCASSIDHYEQYFGPGTRLTVT.

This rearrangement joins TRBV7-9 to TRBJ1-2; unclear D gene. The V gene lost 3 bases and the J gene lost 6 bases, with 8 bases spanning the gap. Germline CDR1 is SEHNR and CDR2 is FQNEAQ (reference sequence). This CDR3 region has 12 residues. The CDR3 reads CASSFGVNGYTF. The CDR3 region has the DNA TGTGCCAGCAGCTTCGGGGTTAATGGCTACACCTTC.

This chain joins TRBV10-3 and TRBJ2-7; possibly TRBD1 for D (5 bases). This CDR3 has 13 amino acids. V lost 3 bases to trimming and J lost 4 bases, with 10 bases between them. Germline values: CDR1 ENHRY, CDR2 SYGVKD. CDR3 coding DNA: TGTGCCATCAGTGAACCTGGGGCTTACGAGCAGTACTTC. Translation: CAISEPGAYEQYF.